These 18 T cell receptor beta chains were all obtained from the same sample, sequenced in a study of blood T cell repertoires in COVID-19. Profiling relied on immunoSEQ multiplex PCR, and the TCRdb table lists in-frame clones only, not all of them. This repertoire shows about 25,000 clones, around nine tenths found once; its top ten account for 27%. Material: peripheral blood. The receptors come from a man aged 70 or older with COVID-19, enrolled during active disease.

The sample holds one count of this clone. The chain carries TRBV30 and TRBJ2-1, with 8 bases identical to TRBD2. Germline V gene sequence: CDR1 GTSNPN, CDR2 SVGIG (reference sequence). Trimming removed 3 bases from V and 10 bases from J; junction bases left unmatched: 14. This CDR3 comprises 15 residues. The CDR3 sequence: CAWSHSGGGAREQFF. In DNA, the CDR3 is TGTGCCTGGAGCCACTCGGGAGGGGGGGCAAGAGAGCAGTTCTTC.

The rearrangement uses TRBV5-1 and TRBJ2-7; 11 positions agree with TRBD2. V lost 3 bases, J lost 4 bases, and 12 bases stayed unmatched. The CDR3 runs 17 residues. CDR1 and CDR2 (germline): SGHRS, YFSETQ. CDR3 sequence reads: CASSSGLAGGPGYEQYF. As DNA, the CDR3 is TGCGCCAGCAGCTCAGGCCTAGCGGGGGGCCCCGGGTACGAGCAGTACTTC.

This chain joins TRBV16 and TRBJ1-1; D may be TRBD1 (6 bases). Trimming cost V 2 bases and J 5 bases, with 18 bases left between them. Germline CDR1 and CDR2: KGHSY and FQNENV. The CDR3 is 16 amino acids. The CDR3 nucleotides are TGTGCCAGCAGCCAAAAGGGGGACACTTCGCGGACTGAAGCTTTCTTT. It specifies CASSQKGDTSRTEAFF.

The CDR3 loop is CASTPSPGANTEAFF. CDR3 nucleotide sequence: TGTGCCAGCACCCCCAGCCCAGGGGCGAACACTGAAGCTTTCTTT. The rearrangement links TRBV6-5 to TRBJ1-1, with D perhaps matching TRBD1 (6 bases). This CDR3 is built from 15 residues. CDR1 and CDR2 from the germline V gene are MNHEY and SVGAGI. V gave up 7 bases and J gave up 1 base, with 16 bases separating them.

J is TRBJ2-6 and V is TRBV29-1; the match to TRBD1 covers 8 bases. Germline V lookup: CDR1 SQVTM, CDR2 ANQGSEA. The V gene end was trimmed by 3 bases and the J gene end by 0 bases; junction bases not matched to a gene: 4. CDR3 length: 16 residues. This chain's CDR3 is CSVEGQESSGANVLTF. CDR3 coding DNA: TGCAGCGTTGAGGGACAGGAGAGCTCTGGGGCCAACGTCCTGACTTTC.

The V and J genes are TRBV29-1 and TRBJ1-3; no clear D. The CDR3 totals 13 residues. From germline, CDR1 is SQVTM and CDR2 ANQGSEA. V shed 7 bases and J shed 0 bases, with 10 bases lying between them. CDR3 sequence reads: CSGRADSGNTIYF. For the CDR3, the DNA is TGCAGCGGAAGAGCGGACTCTGGAAACACCATATATTTT.

In DNA, the CDR3 is TGCGCCAGCAGCTTGGCCGGGGAGGGGACAGGGCCGTTCTTC. Protein product: CASSLAGEGTGPFF. The chain joins TRBV5-1 to TRBJ2-1; 9 nucleotides line up with TRBD1. Looked up from germline, CDR1 is SGHRS and CDR2 is YFSETQ. V was pared by 0 bases and J by 15 bases, with 10 bases of the junction left unmatched. The CDR3 totals 14 residues.

This clone appeared a single time. The chain links TRBV5-1 to TRBJ2-2; 9 bases map to TRBD2. Germline-derived CDR1 and CDR2 are SGHRS and YFSETQ. V lost 5 bases and J lost 4; bases outside the gene matches: 3. This CDR3 comprises 14 residues. The CDR3 sequence: CASSFSGSTGELFF. CDR3 in DNA: TGCGCCAGCAGTTTTAGCGGGAGCACCGGGGAGCTGTTTTTT.

The chain employs TRBV5-1 and TRBJ1-1; D unclear. V lost 5 bases, J lost 1 base, and 18 bases lay in between. Germline CDR1 reads SGHRS; CDR2 reads YFSETQ. The CDR3 runs 16 residues. CDR3 in DNA: TGCGCCAGCAGGGCGGGATTGTCGGGATGGAACACTGAAGCTTTCTTT. Translating gives CASRAGLSGWNTEAFF.

The chain carries TRBV3-1 (or the pseudogene TRBV3-2) and TRBJ1-2; 7 bases align to TRBD1. Germline CDR1 reads LGHDT; CDR2 reads YNNKEL (reference sequence). J lost 4 bases, V lost 4 bases, and 6 bases had no gene match. The CDR3 totals 14 residues. CDR3 amino acids: CASSPKGAVYGYTF. CDR3 nucleotides: TGTGCCAGCAGCCCGAAGGGGGCGGTCTATGGCTACACCTTC.

The rearrangement joins TRBV6-6 to TRBJ1-3; D is unresolved. Trimming removed 5 bases from V and 8 bases from J, with 7 bases in between. CDR3 length: 11 amino acids. Per germline, CDR1 MNHNY and CDR2 SVGAGI (reference sequence). DNA for the CDR3: TGTGCCAGCAGTCCGCGGGACACCATATATTTT. It yields the protein CASSPRDTIYF.

The chain combines TRBV12-3 or TRBV12-4 with TRBJ1-2; D is uncertain. Trimming took off 7 bases at V and 4 bases at J, with 13 bases between the two ends. The CDR3 is 13 amino acids. CDR3 bases: TGTGCCAGCACCCTAGGAGGGCCCTATGGCTACACCTTC. Translated, it gives CASTLGGPYGYTF.

A few counts support this clone. The V call is TRBV18, the J call TRBJ1-1; D might be TRBD1 (5 bases). The CDR3 covers 14 residues. Trimming took 3 bases from V and 4 from J, leaving 12 bases between them. Per the germline V gene, CDR1 is KGHSH and CDR2 is LQKENI. The CDR3 sequence: CASSPGQGVTEAFF. The CDR3 DNA is TGTGCCAGCTCACCGGGCCAGGGTGTCACTGAAGCTTTCTTT.

The J gene is TRBJ1-1, the V gene TRBV5-6; the D is unclear. The CDR3 is 14 residues long. The V end was cut by 4 bases, the J end by 4 bases, with 14 bases between. The germline gives CDR1 SGHDT, CDR2 YYEEEE. Written as DNA, the CDR3 is TGTGCCAGCAGCATAGACCTGGGGAGCACTGAAGCTTTCTTT. As protein: CASSIDLGSTEAFF.

This chain connects TRBV6-5 to TRBJ2-4, with a possible D match to TRBD2 (5 bases). The CDR3 loop spans 11 amino acids. Trimming removed 5 bases at V and 10 bases at J, with 9 bases between. CDR1 and CDR2 (germline): MNHEY, SVGAGI. The CDR3: CASSNGVIQYF. The CDR3 bases are TGTGCCAGCAGTAACGGGGTTATTCAGTACTTC.

V usage is TRBV7-9 and J usage is TRBJ1-2; D ambiguous. This CDR3 contains 12 residues. Trimming stripped 1 base from V and 10 bases from J, with 10 bases between. Germline CDR1 reads SEHNR; CDR2 reads FQNEAQ (reference sequence). In DNA form, the CDR3 reads TGTGCCAGCAGCTTAGGTGTGCTAGACTACACCTTC. Residues: CASSLGVLDYTF.

The chain carries TRBV5-8 and TRBJ2-7; TRBD1 agrees at 10 bases. Germline lookup yields CDR1 SGHTS and CDR2 YDEGEE. This CDR3 is built from 14 residues. V lost 6 bases, J lost 1 base, and 4 bases stayed unmatched. For the CDR3, the DNA is TGTGCCAGCAACCGGGACAGGGGATCCTACGAGCAGTACTTC. Residues: CASNRDRGSYEQYF. Variable domain in full (rest from reference TRBV5-8 and TRBJ2-7): EAGVTQSPTHLIKTRGQQATLRCSPISGHTSVYWYQQALGLGLQFLLWYDEGEERNRGNFPPRFSGRQFPNYSSELNVNALELEDSALYLCASNRDRGSYEQYFGPGTRLTVT.

The V call is TRBV19, the J call TRBJ1-2, with TRBD1 matching over 8 bases. The trim removed 3 bases at V and 4 bases at J, leaving 13 bases unmatched. Germline V gives CDR1 LNHDA, CDR2 SQIVND (reference sequence). The CDR3 has 17 residues. The CDR3 bases are TGTGCCAGTAGTATTCGGGGACTCCAGGGGGCCATCTATGGCTACACCTTC. Translated, it gives CASSIRGLQGAIYGYTF.